The 32 T cell receptor beta chains below all came from one sample that was sequenced in a study of cytomegalovirus exposure and HLA in healthy donors. PCR involved 60 Vbeta and 13 Jbeta primers. TCRdb keeps only in-frame clones here, not all; method: immunoSEQ multiplex PCR. The sample lists about 110,000 clones; roughly four fifths were seen once. The sample comprised PBMCs. Receptor source: a woman under 40 in good health and CMV-seronegative.

This chain uses TRBV15 with TRBJ2-5; 8 nucleotides line up with TRBD2. The J segment lost 1 base and the V segment lost 8 bases, leaving 3 bases of the junction unmatched. Looked up from germline, CDR1 is LNHNV and CDR2 is YYDKDF (reference sequence). The length of the CDR3 is 13 residues. In DNA form, the CDR3 reads TGTGCCACCGGTAGCGGGGCCCAAGAGACCCAGTACTTC. It translates to CATGSGAQETQYF.

In DNA, the CDR3 is TGTGCCAGCAGCCCTGGGGCCGGACAGAACACAGATACGCAGTATTTT. Its translation is CASSPGAGQNTDTQYF. The V call is TRBV5-4, the J call TRBJ2-3; tentative D call: TRBD1 (6 bases). The CDR3 extends over 16 amino acids. Per germline, CDR1 SGHNT and CDR2 YYREEE (reference sequence). V lost 4 bases, J lost 2 bases, and 17 bases lay in between.

The V call is TRBV6-6, the J call TRBJ2-1; the match to TRBD2 covers 14 bases. There are 16 residues in the CDR3. After removal of 4 bases from V and 3 bases from J, the junction contained 2 bases not matched to a gene. Germline CDR1 reads MNHNY; CDR2 reads SVGAGI (reference sequence). The CDR3 bases are TGTGCCAGCAGTTGGGGGACTAGCGGGGGCTACAATGAGCAGTTCTTC. Amino acid sequence: CASSWGTSGGYNEQFF.

This rearrangement joins TRBV25-1 to TRBJ2-2, with D hard to call. CDR1 is MGHDK, CDR2 SYGVNS, per germline. This CDR3 has 15 residues. The V and J ends lost 2 bases and 4 bases respectively, with 11 bases between them. CDR3 amino acids: CASSEIGGPTGELFF. The CDR3 DNA reads TGTGCCAGCAGTGAAATTGGTGGCCCCACCGGGGAGCTGTTTTTT. The whole variable domain, remainder taken from reference TRBV25-1 and TRBJ2-2, is EADIYQTPRYLVIGTGKKITLECSQTMGHDKMYWYQQDPGMELHLIHYSYGVNSTEKGDLSSESTVSRIRTEHFPLTLESARPSHTSQYLCASSEIGGPTGELFFGEGSRLTVL.

This clone was seen once. The chain joins TRBV19 to TRBJ1-1; D not certain. The CDR3 extends over 14 amino acids. Germline V gene sequence: CDR1 LNHDA, CDR2 SQIVND (reference sequence). Deletions cut 5 bases from V and 3 bases from J, with 13 bases between. The CDR3 loop reads CASSEAGKHTEAFF. In DNA, the CDR3 is TGTGCCAGTAGTGAGGCCGGGAAGCACACTGAAGCTTTCTTT.

This rearrangement joins TRBV7-9 to TRBJ1-5, with D possibly matching TRBD1 (5 bases). The germline V and J ends were trimmed by 5 bases and 0 bases, with 14 bases remaining between them. Germline V gene lookup returns CDR1 SEHNR and CDR2 FQNEAQ (reference sequence). The CDR3 contains 16 residues. CDR3 nucleotide sequence: TGTGCCAGCAGCCCCGACAGCACCTATAGCAATCAGCCCCAGCATTTT. This gives the protein CASSPDSTYSNQPQHF.

With respect to this clone: Distinct nucleotide sequences in the sample also encode this CDR3. The chain uses TRBV5-6 and TRBJ1-5; no clear D. In germline, CDR1 is SGHDT, CDR2 YYEEEE. V lost 0 bases and J 6 bases, leaving 7 bases between the germline ends. CDR3 size: 13 residues. The CDR3 DNA reads as TGTGCCAGCAGCTTGGATCCCGGTCAGCCCCAGCATTTT. Protein sequence: CASSLDPGQPQHF.

V usage is TRBV4-1 and J usage is TRBJ2-2, with D tentatively TRBD1 (5 bases). Looked up from germline, CDR1 is MGHRA and CDR2 is YSYEKL. The germline V and J ends were trimmed by 1 base and 1 base, with 16 bases remaining between them. The CDR3 totals 18 residues. Written as DNA, the CDR3 is TGCGCCAGCAGCCAAGTTTATCTGTGGACAAGGAACACCGGGGAGCTGTTTTTT. Translating it yields CASSQVYLWTRNTGELFF.

The V and J genes are TRBV18 and TRBJ1-2; D uncertain. Germline V gene lookup returns CDR1 KGHSH and CDR2 LQKENI. The length of the CDR3 is 15 residues. Trimming removed 3 bases at V and 4 bases at J, with 15 bases between. For the CDR3, the DNA is TGTGCCAGCTCACCCGGGTCAAAGGAGGGCTATGGCTACACCTTC. Translating it yields CASSPGSKEGYGYTF.

The chain carries TRBV6-1 and TRBJ1-2; possibly TRBD1 for D (5 bases). Germline assignment: CDR1 MNHNS and CDR2 SASEGT. V lost 4 bases, J lost 1 base, and 7 bases lay in between. The CDR3 sequence is 13 residues long. In DNA, the CDR3 is TGTGCCAGCAGTGTCAGGGTTAACTATGGCTACACCTTC. It yields the protein CASSVRVNYGYTF.

This clone was seen a single time. The rearrangement joins TRBV7-8 to TRBJ2-7; 7 nucleotides align to TRBD2. Losses at the gene ends were 5 bases for V and 3 bases for J; bases not matched to a gene: 10. Looked up from germline, CDR1 is SGHVS and CDR2 is FQNEAQ. The CDR3 is 15 residues long. CDR3 nucleotide sequence: TGTGCCAGCAGCCAAGGGGCTAGCGGAGACTACGAGCAGTACTTC. It is translated as CASSQGASGDYEQYF.

The gene calls are TRBV4-3 and TRBJ1-2; 8 bases match TRBD1. The V gene end was trimmed by 0 bases and the J gene end by 5 bases; junction bases not matched to a gene: 8. Germline assignment: CDR1 LGHNA and CDR2 YSLEER. This CDR3 has 16 amino acids. For the CDR3, the DNA is TGCGCCAGCAGCCAAGATTTACAGGGGGAGGAGTATGGCTACACCTTC. Its protein is CASSQDLQGEEYGYTF.

This chain joins TRBV6-1 and TRBJ1-4; TRBD1 agrees at 8 bases. CDR1 MNHNS and CDR2 SASEGT come from the germline V gene. The CDR3 is made up of 15 amino acids. V shed 4 bases and J 7 bases; nucleotides not matched to a gene: 8. CDR3 in DNA: TGTGCCAGCAGTGGAAGAGCCGGGACAGGTGAAAAACTGTTTTTT. Amino acid sequence: CASSGRAGTGEKLFF.

The J gene is TRBJ1-3, the V gene TRBV2, with D possibly TRBD1 on 5 matching bases. V lost 4 bases, J lost 0 bases, and 13 bases lay in between. Germline V CDR1 and CDR2: SNHLY, FYNNEI. The CDR3 is 16 residues long. The CDR3 spells CASSVPTQGSGNTIYF. The CDR3 region has the DNA TGTGCCAGCAGTGTCCCGACTCAGGGCTCTGGAAACACCATATATTTT.

The J gene is TRBJ2-4, the V gene TRBV10-1; no definite D call. Trimming removed 4 bases at V and 0 bases at J, with 10 bases between. This CDR3 region has 15 residues. Germline V lookup: CDR1 WNHNN, CDR2 SYGVQD (reference sequence). The CDR3 DNA reads TGCGCCAGCAGTGGAGTCTCTCTAGCCAAAAACATTCAGTACTTC. Protein: CASSGVSLAKNIQYF.

The chain recombines TRBV28 with TRBJ2-3; TRBD2 matches at 10 bases. The CDR3 runs 15 residues. V trimming: 6 bases; J trimming: 5 bases; junction bases outside the gene matches: 8. In germline, CDR1 is MDHEN, CDR2 SYDVKM. In DNA, the CDR3 is TGTGCCAGCAGCTTAGCGGGGGGCCCTAGAGATACGCAGTATTTT. Its protein product is CASSLAGGPRDTQYF.

This chain joins TRBV30 and TRBJ1-5; D gene unclear. The V gene lost 2 bases and the J gene lost 9 bases, with 11 bases spanning the gap. The CDR3 runs to 12 residues. Germline V gene sequence: CDR1 GTSNPN, CDR2 SVGIG (reference sequence). CDR3 nucleotide sequence: TGTGCCTGGAGTTTCCCAACTACGCCCCAGCATTTT. This translates into CAWSFPTTPQHF.

The CDR3 here is CASSVTGTTEAFF. CDR3 in DNA: TGTGCCAGCAGCGTTACAGGGACCACTGAAGCTTTCTTT. The genes are TRBV9 and TRBJ1-1; TRBD1 might be the D (6 bases). The CDR3 is 13 residues long. With 2 bases removed from V and 4 bases from J, the gap between germline ends came to 9 bases. CDR1 and CDR2 (germline): SGDLS, YYNGEE.

The CDR3, as DNA: TGTGCCAGCAGTTCCCCTGGCGGGACTTTCTGGTCGCAGTATTTT. Translated: CASSSPGGTFWSQYF. The chain recombines TRBV28 with TRBJ2-3; D possibly corresponds to TRBD2 (6 bases). Germline V lookup: CDR1 MDHEN, CDR2 SYDVKM. This CDR3 spans 15 amino acids. V dropped 4 bases and J dropped 10 bases, with 21 bases sitting between them.

The genes are TRBV30 and TRBJ1-2, with D maybe TRBD1 (6 bases). Germline loops: CDR1 GTSNPN, CDR2 SVGIG (reference sequence). Trimming took off 2 bases at V and 4 bases at J, with 11 bases between the two ends. The CDR3 contains 13 residues. This chain's CDR3 is CAWSSWTVYGYTF. In DNA form, the CDR3 reads TGTGCCTGGAGTTCCTGGACAGTCTATGGCTACACCTTC.

The genes are TRBV29-1 and TRBJ2-2; tentatively, D is TRBD2 (6 bases). The length of the CDR3 is 14 residues. From germline, CDR1 is SQVTM and CDR2 ANQGSEA. V lost 4 bases and J 2 bases, leaving 11 bases between the germline ends. The CDR3 protein is CSVVASANTGELFF. For the CDR3, the DNA is TGCAGCGTTGTAGCTAGCGCCAACACCGGGGAGCTGTTTTTT.

The chain couples TRBV6-1 to TRBJ1-2, with 8 bases that match TRBD1. The CDR3 sequence is 11 residues long. CDR1 and CDR2 from the germline V gene are MNHNS and SASEGT. With 6 bases clipped from V and 7 bases from J, the junction kept 1 base outside the gene matches. CDR3 sequence: CASSGQGGYTF. CDR3 in DNA: TGTGCCAGCAGCGGACAGGGTGGCTACACCTTC.

This clone was counted only a few times. The gene calls are TRBV18 and TRBJ2-7; TRBD2 matches 8 bases. This CDR3 has 14 residues. Germline loops: CDR1 KGHSH, CDR2 LQKENI. V dropped 6 bases and J dropped 4; count of bases not matched to a gene: 8. CDR3 sequence: CASSGGDAGYEQYF. The CDR3 DNA sequence: TGTGCCAGCTCCGGGGGGGATGCGGGATACGAGCAGTACTTC.

The chain combines TRBV30 with TRBJ1-6; the match to TRBD1 covers 7 bases. CDR3 size: 14 residues. V shed 2 bases, J shed 9 bases, and the junction held 7 bases outside the gene matches. In germline, CDR1 is GTSNPN, CDR2 SVGIG (reference sequence). The CDR3 loop is CAWSLTTGSSPLHF. The CDR3 bases are TGTGCCTGGAGTCTGACGACAGGGAGTTCACCCCTCCACTTT.

This rearrangement joins TRBV9 to TRBJ1-5; a weak D match, TRBD1 (5 bases). The CDR3 runs 14 residues. The V end lost 4 bases, the J end lost 7 bases, and 15 bases lay between the germline ends. CDR1 is SGDLS and CDR2 is YYNGEE in the germline V gene. CDR3 protein: CASSRSGGQQPQHF. The CDR3, as DNA: TGTGCCAGCAGCCGGAGCGGGGGTCAGCAGCCCCAGCATTTT.

This clone appeared a single time. This chain uses TRBV6-1 with TRBJ2-7; D is ambiguous. V was clipped by 0 bases and J by 0 bases, with 12 bases between them. Germline V lookup: CDR1 MNHNS, CDR2 SASEGT. The CDR3 is made up of 16 amino acids. CDR3 sequence reads: CASSEAVDSSSYEQYF. In nucleotides, the CDR3 is TGTGCCAGCAGTGAAGCTGTAGATTCGAGCTCCTACGAGCAGTACTTC.

The chain employs TRBV25-1 and TRBJ1-2, with TRBD1 identical over 7 bases. Unmatched junction bases numbered 7, after V lost 7 bases and J lost 8 bases. The length of the CDR3 is 12 residues. CDR1 MGHDK and CDR2 SYGVNS come from the germline V gene. In DNA form, the CDR3 reads TGTGCCAGCATCGACAGGGAAGGCGGCTACACCTTC. This sequence encodes CASIDREGGYTF.

As DNA, the CDR3 is TGCGCCAGCAGCCAAGCGAGAGCTAGCGGGGGGGCCGTTAATGAGCAGTTCTTC. Residues: CASSQARASGGAVNEQFF. V is TRBV4-3 and J is TRBJ2-1; 12 bases line up with TRBD2. Germline V gives CDR1 LGHNA, CDR2 YSLEER. This CDR3 has 18 residues. The V and J ends lost 1 base and 7 bases, in that order; junction bases with no gene match: 11.

The sample holds one count of this clone. The J gene is TRBJ1-1, the V gene TRBV7-2, with 12 bases fitting TRBD1. V lost 6 bases and J lost 3; bases outside the gene matches: 14. Germline loops: CDR1 SGHTA, CDR2 FQGNSA. This CDR3 has 18 residues. The DNA for the CDR3 is TGTGCCAGCAGTCCAGACCGGGGACAGGGGGCGAGGGACACTGAAGCTTTCTTT. Protein product: CASSPDRGQGARDTEAFF.

V is TRBV4-1 and J is TRBJ1-4, with TRBD1 identical over 11 bases. Germline V gene data show CDR1 as MGHRA and CDR2 as YSYEKL. J was trimmed by 8 bases and V by 5 bases; bases with no gene match: 10. The CDR3 totals 16 residues. CDR3 bases: TGCGCCAGCAGCTCTCCCCCCCGGGACAGGGGGGAAAAACTGTTTTTT. Translated, it gives CASSSPPRDRGEKLFF.

The V gene is TRBV2, the J gene TRBJ1-1; D call uncertain. Germline CDR1 and CDR2: SNHLY and FYNNEI. The length of the CDR3 is 14 residues. DNA of the CDR3: TGTGCGCAGCCTCTTAGAGGAGATAACACTGAAGCTTTCTTT. This encodes CAQPLRGDNTEAFF. The full variable domain, rest sourced from reference TRBV2 and TRBJ1-1, is EPEVTQTPSHQVTQMGQEVILRCVPISNHLYFYWYRQILGQKVEFLVSFYNNEISEKSEIFDDQFSVERPDGSNFTLKIRSTKLEDSAMYFCAQPLRGDNTEAFFGQGTRLTVV.

In this sample, this clone turned up a few times. The V gene is TRBV28, the J gene TRBJ2-6; D perhaps matches TRBD1 (6 bases). Trimming shortened V by 7 bases and J by 4 bases, and 20 bases separated the two germline ends. The V gene's germline CDR1 is MDHEN and CDR2 SYDVKM. The length of the CDR3 is 17 residues. DNA for the CDR3: TGTGCCAGCACCCCGGTGGATTGGGGGCGCGGGGCCAACGTCCTGACTTTC. It translates to CASTPVDWGRGANVLTF. The full variable domain, with the rest looked up from reference TRBV28 and TRBJ2-6, is DVKVTQSSRYLVKRTGEKVFLECVQDMDHENMFWYRQDPGLGLRLIYFSYDVKMKEKGDIPEGYSVSREKKERFSLILESASTNQTSMYLCASTPVDWGRGANVLTFGAGSRLTVL.